The 3 T cell receptor beta chains given below trace back to one sample, sequenced in a study of T-cell memory formation after mild COVID-19. Each CDR3 protein gets one entry after TCRdb re-called the 5' RACE reads with MiXCR. This table holds about 250,000 distinct CDR3 sequences, approximately 15% found once. Specimen: PBMCs or a T cell subset sorted from them (not recorded which). The origin of the receptors is an adult woman who had mild COVID-19 (a few samples of this study predate the infection). Cell type and time point are not known.

J is TRBJ2-3 and V is TRBV12-3 or TRBV12-4; 7 nucleotides match TRBD1. J lost 2 bases, V lost 6 bases, and 8 bases had no gene match. The CDR3 spans 15 residues. The DNA for the CDR3 is TGTGCCAGCAGCTCCCCGGGACAGCTCACAGATACGCAGTATTTT. This encodes CASSSPGQLTDTQYF.

There are a few counts of this clonotype. This chain connects TRBV9 to TRBJ1-2, with D perhaps TRBD1 (5 bases). The CDR3 length is 14 residues. The germline CDR1 and CDR2 sequences are SGDLS and YYNGEE. V gave up 3 bases and J gave up 4 bases, with 13 bases separating them. The CDR3: CASSGGPLIYGYTF. The CDR3 DNA is TGTGCCAGCAGCGGGGGACCGCTAATCTATGGCTACACCTTC.

The chain combines TRBV12-3 or TRBV12-4 with TRBJ2-1; D is possibly TRBD1 or TRBD2 (5 bases each). Trimming removed 1 base at V and 1 base at J, with 11 bases between. This CDR3 is 16 amino acids long. The CDR3 DNA sequence: TGTGCCAGCAGTTTAGGTGGGGGTCGGTCCTACAATGAGCAGTTCTTC. Protein product: CASSLGGGRSYNEQFF.